The TCR beta chain described here comes from a study of HIV-infected children after antiretroviral therapy interruption. Looking at the study overall: Interruption-arm samples span weeks 0, 12, interruption end (24 or 48), and about 3 years post-study.

Specified treatment: PENTA 11 planned treatment interruption arm or continuous ART arm. At least 5 million viable PBMCs were required per cryopreserved sample. Sorting from thawed PBMCs isolated naive CD4+ CD45RA+ CD45RO- T cells. V shed 10 bases, J shed 5 bases, and the junction held 12 bases outside the gene matches. The germline V gene has CDR1 SGHNT and CDR2 YYREEE (reference sequence). CDR3 length equals 14 residues. RNA-based 3' RACE libraries used unique molecular identifiers. One entry per CDR3 protein, called by TCRdb with MiXCR from the 3' RACE reads. The table records around 15,000 distinct CDR3 sequences, around 3.2% of them present only once.

The specimen comprised CD45RA+ CD4+ T cells from PBMCs, sampled from a donor given antiretroviral therapy, either interrupted or continuous. This sample's subset: naive CD4+ CD45RA+ CD45RO- T cells. V and J are TRBV5-4 and TRBJ2-5; the match to TRBD1 covers 9 bases. This receptor was taken from a child aged 2 to 17 with HIV. This chain's CDR3 is CAFTSGTGSETQYF. In DNA, the CDR3 is TGTGCCTTCACGTCCGGGACAGGGAGCGAGACCCAGTACTTC.